A selection of T cell receptor beta chains follows, all from one sample in a study of Tregs in tolerant kidney transplant recipients. Here immunoSEQ multiplex PCR was the method, and the copy in TCRdb shows in-frame clones only, minus some. This table holds 100,000 to 150,000 clones, 92% found once. The sequencing input was CD4+ T cells from blood. The receptors originated from a human donor in good health. CDR3s include the opening cysteine and the closing phenylalanine or tryptophan. Each record gives: clone size, CDR3 length, D gene, V gene, J gene, CDR3 protein, CDR3 DNA. A D gene is named only where the DNA matches it firmly. Size is omitted from some rows. Given values are once, few, many or a class for expanded clones.

NA	14	NA	TRBV18	TRBJ1-2	CASSPPEGRNGYTF	TGTGCCAGCTCACCACCAGAGGGGAGGAATGGCTACACCTTC
NA	15	NA	TRBV6-5	TRBJ2-7	CASSYYRQGAYEQYF	TGTGCCAGCAGTTACTACAGGCAGGGCGCCTACGAGCAGTACTTC
once	17	TRBD1	TRBV18	TRBJ2-5	CASSPSLTGGPRETQYF	TGTGCCAGCTCACCGTCGCTGACAGGGGGGCCACGAGAGACCCAGTACTTC
NA	16	TRBD1	TRBV7-8	TRBJ2-1	CASNLDPTGPSSEQFF	TGTGCCAGCAACTTGGACCCGACAGGGCCGAGTAGTGAGCAGTTCTTC
once	15	TRBD2	TRBV7-3	TRBJ2-1	CASSSTSGGAPEQFF	TGTGCCAGCAGCTCCACTAGCGGGGGGGCCCCTGAGCAGTTCTTC
NA	14	NA	TRBV19	TRBJ2-7	CASSRTGEGYEQYF	TGTGCCAGTAGTAGAACAGGAGAGGGGTACGAGCAGTACTTC
NA	17	TRBD2	TRBV4-1	TRBJ2-2	CASSHRGLAGNTGELFF	TGCGCCAGCAGCCATAGGGGACTAGCGGGGAACACCGGGGAGCTGTTTTTT
NA	15	TRBD2	TRBV5-6	TRBJ2-1	CASRWEGGTYNEQFF	TGTGCCAGCAGGTGGGAGGGTGGCACCTACAATGAGCAGTTCTTC
NA	13	NA	TRBV15	TRBJ2-1	CATSRDPGDEQFF	TGTGCCACCAGCAGAGATCCCGGAGATGAGCAGTTCTTC
NA	15	NA	TRBV19	TRBJ2-6	CASSIGRAGANVLTF	TGTGCCAGTAGTATAGGGAGAGCTGGGGCCAACGTCCTGACTTTC
NA	13	NA	TRBV7-9	TRBJ1-1	CASSLEGGIEAFF	TGTGCCAGCAGCTTAGAGGGGGGTATCGAAGCTTTCTTT
NA	13	NA	TRBV5-1	TRBJ1-4	CASSLTRNEKLFF	TGCGCCAGCAGCTTGACTCGGAATGAAAAACTGTTTTTT
NA	15	TRBD1	TRBV9	TRBJ1-2	CASSVGNRGSYGYTF	TGTGCCAGCAGCGTAGGTAACAGGGGGAGCTATGGCTACACCTTC
NA	16	TRBD2	TRBV5-1	TRBJ2-1	CASSSLTGGGSNEQFF	TGCGCCAGCAGCTCACTCACGGGAGGAGGGAGCAATGAGCAGTTCTTC
few	13	NA	TRBV19	TRBJ1-2	CASSIGRYYGYTF	TGTGCCAGTAGTATAGGTCGGTACTATGGCTACACCTTC
NA	15	NA	TRBV6-5	TRBJ1-2	CASTPEAGVPYGYTF	TGTGCCAGCACCCCCGAGGCAGGGGTGCCCTATGGCTACACCTTC
once	12	NA	TRBV7-2	TRBJ2-3	CASSSGESTQYF	TGTGCCAGCAGCTCTGGGGAATCAACGCAGTATTTT
NA	15	NA	TRBV5-1	TRBJ2-3	CASSWRPEASDTQYF	TGCGCCAGCAGCTGGAGGCCGGAGGCCTCAGATACGCAGTATTTT
NA	13	NA	TRBV7-9	TRBJ1-5	CASSLTGNQPQHF	TGTGCCAGCAGTTTGACGGGAAATCAGCCCCAGCATTTT
NA	12	NA	TRBV30	TRBJ2-2	CAWSSRSGELFF	TGTGCCTGGAGCTCGAGGAGCGGGGAGCTGTTTTTT
NA	15	NA	TRBV7-2	TRBJ2-5	CASSFGTAAIETQYF	TGTGCCAGCAGCTTTGGCACGGCGGCCATTGAGACCCAGTACTTC
NA	13	NA	TRBV2	TRBJ1-2	CASSEIPNYGYTF	TGTGCCAGCAGTGAAATTCCTAACTATGGCTACACCTTC
NA	16	TRBD1	TRBV18	TRBJ1-2	CASSPPRDRENYGYTF	TGTGCCAGCTCACCACCGCGGGACAGGGAAAACTATGGCTACACCTTC
NA	14	TRBD1	TRBV7-9	TRBJ2-3	CASSLGQGTYTQYF	TGTGCCAGCAGCTTAGGACAGGGGACCTACACGCAGTATTTT
NA	15	TRBD1	TRBV27	TRBJ1-1	CASSLFRQGGAEAFF	TGTGCCAGCAGTTTATTTCGACAGGGAGGGGCTGAAGCTTTCTTT
NA	14	NA	TRBV5-1	TRBJ1-1	CASSLEDGARGAFF	TGCGCCAGCAGCTTGGAGGATGGGGCCCGCGGGGCTTTCTTT
NA	13	TRBD1	TRBV11-2	TRBJ2-5	CASSTRGQETQYF	TGTGCCAGCAGCACCAGGGGGCAAGAGACCCAGTACTTC
NA	15	TRBD1	TRBV6-1	TRBJ1-3	CASRKGQGSGNTIYF	TGTGCCAGCAGGAAGGGACAGGGCTCTGGAAACACCATATATTTT
NA	16	TRBD1	TRBV5-4	TRBJ2-3	CASSTRTGYSTDTQYF	TGTGCCAGCAGCACCCGGACAGGTTATAGCACAGATACGCAGTATTTT
NA	15	TRBD2	TRBV5-1	TRBJ2-2	CASSPRTSEGGELFF	TGCGCCAGCAGCCCGAGGACTAGTGAGGGCGGGGAGCTGTTTTTT
NA	15	NA	TRBV4-1	TRBJ2-3	CASSQGGLWTDTQYF	TGCGCCAGCAGCCAAGGGGGCCTCTGGACAGATACGCAGTATTTT
NA	15	NA	TRBV6-1	TRBJ2-2	CASSPSGLFTGELFF	TGTGCCAGCAGCCCATCAGGACTCTTCACCGGGGAGCTGTTTTTT
NA	15	NA	TRBV27	TRBJ2-6	CASRGPRAGANVLTF	TGTGCCAGCAGGGGACCTAGAGCTGGGGCCAACGTCCTGACTTTC
NA	17	TRBD1	TRBV11-1	TRBJ2-2	CASSKRRTGANTGELFF	TGTGCCAGCAGCAAACGTAGGACAGGGGCTAACACCGGGGAGCTGTTTTTT
NA	12	NA	TRBV6-1	TRBJ2-7	CASSIPGPEQYF	TGTGCCAGCAGTATCCCCGGGCCCGAGCAGTACTTC
NA	12	NA	TRBV5-1	TRBJ2-7	CASRALGDEQYF	TGCGCCAGCCGTGCACTAGGCGACGAGCAGTACTTC
NA	18	NA	TRBV4-2	TRBJ1-1	CASSPGVSANQGRTEAFF	TGTGCCAGCAGCCCTGGGGTGAGTGCCAATCAGGGACGGACTGAAGCTTTCTTT
NA	14	TRBD1	TRBV6-4	TRBJ1-2	CASSDSRTGLGYTF	TGTGCCAGCAGTGACTCGAGGACAGGGCTAGGCTACACCTTC
NA	14	NA	TRBV27	TRBJ2-7	CASSFARLAYEQYF	TGTGCCAGCAGTTTCGCCCGTCTGGCCTACGAGCAGTACTTC
NA	17	TRBD2	TRBV5-4	TRBJ2-1	CASSLAAREGWANEQFF	TGTGCCAGCAGCTTGGCTGCGCGGGAGGGCTGGGCGAATGAGCAGTTCTTC
NA	14	NA	TRBV19	TRBJ2-4	CASSIPGRENIQYF	TGTGCCAGTAGTATCCCGGGACGGGAAAACATTCAGTACTTC